The rows below give T cell receptor beta chains drawn from one sample of a study of prognosis after radiotherapy for stage I lung cancer. In TCRdb, the multiplex PCR reads were re-called with MiXCR into one record per CDR3 protein. The sample contains roughly 14,000 distinct CDR3 sequences, 50% to 60% of which appear only once. Material: PBMCs, obtained before or after stereotactic body radiation therapy (not recorded which). The receptor source for this set is a donor aged 50 or older with non-small cell lung cancer. CDR3s include the opening cysteine and the closing phenylalanine or tryptophan. A D gene is named only where the DNA matches it firmly. For some rows the clone size is stated as once, few or many, or as a class when expanded; others skip it.

J gene	D gene	clone size	V gene	CDR3 DNA	CDR3 protein
TRBJ2-1	TRBD2	medium-sized	TRBV27	TGTGCCAGCAGTTTATCTCTCGGGACTAGCGGGCTGATCAATGAGCAGTTCTTC	CASSLSLGTSGLINEQFF
TRBJ2-7	-	medium-sized	TRBV11-2	TGTGCCAGCAGCTCACAGGGTCCCGAGCAGTACTTC	CASSSQGPEQYF
TRBJ1-1	-	-	TRBV6-5	TGTGCCAGCAGTTACACCCTGACTGCTGAAGCTTTCTTT	CASSYTLTAEAFF
TRBJ2-7	TRBD1	-	TRBV11-2	TGTGCCAGCAGCTTAGCCGGGGACAGGGGCCTCTTC	CASSLAGDRGLF
TRBJ1-6	-	-	TRBV11-1	TGTGCCAGCAGCCGAGACTCGCCCGGGGATAATTCACCCCTCCACTTT	CASSRDSPGDNSPLHF
TRBJ1-5	-	-	TRBV19	TGTGCCATTAGTGATGCGAGGGTCCAGCCCCAGCATTTT	CAISDARVQPQHF
TRBJ2-7	TRBD2	-	TRBV5-1	TGCGCCAGAGCGGGGGGGGGCGAGCAGTACTTC	CARAGGGEQYF
TRBJ2-7	-	-	TRBV28	TGTGCCAGCAGTTTATTCAGGGGTTGGGAGCAGTACTTC	CASSLFRGWEQYF
TRBJ1-4	TRBD1	-	TRBV7-7	TGTGCTAGCAGCCCCGGGACAGGGAGGGGTGAAAAACTGTTTTTT	CASSPGTGRGEKLFF
TRBJ2-1	-	-	TRBV7-6	TGTGCCAGCGGCTCCTCCGGTACTTCCTCCTCCTACAATGAGCAGTTCTTC	CASGSSGTSSSYNEQFF
TRBJ2-1	-	many	TRBV2	TGTGCCAGCAGTGAATTGGGTGGTTTATCCTACAATGAGCAGTTCTTC	CASSELGGLSYNEQFF
TRBJ2-3	-	-	TRBV19	TGTGCCAGCTCCTTGACAGGTCCCACAGATACGCAGTATTTT	CASSLTGPTDTQYF
TRBJ2-1	TRBD2	once	TRBV6-2/TRBV6-3	TGTGCCACCACCCTAGCGGGAATGGACTACAATGAGCAGTTCTTC	CATTLAGMDYNEQFF
TRBJ2-6	-	-	TRBV6-1	TGTGCCAGCAACAGGGCTGGTACCAACGTCCTTACTTTC	CASNRAGTNVLTF
TRBJ2-1	TRBD2	medium-sized	TRBV20-1	TGCAGTGCTAGAGATACGGCGGGAGGGCCAGTGGATGAGCAGTTCTTC	CSARDTAGGPVDEQFF
TRBJ2-3	-	-	TRBV6-4	TGTGCCAGCAGTTACTCGCGCAGGGGCACAGATACGCAGTATTTT	CASSYSRRGTDTQYF
TRBJ1-5	-	-	TRBV30	TGTGCCTGGAGCCAAGAGGGCAATCAGCCCCAGCATTTT	CAWSQEGNQPQHF
TRBJ1-4	-	-	TRBV30	TGTGCCTGGAGTGTCAGTGCAACTAATGAAAAACTGTTTTTT	CAWSVSATNEKLFF
TRBJ1-2	-	-	TRBV6-1	TGTGCCATCATGGGGACAACCTCGGGCTACACCTTC	CAIMGTTSGYTF
TRBJ2-5	TRBD2	many	TRBV20-1	TGCAGTGCTAGATATGGTCTAGCGGGAGGAGAGACCCAGTACTTC	CSARYGLAGGETQYF
TRBJ2-4	TRBD1	-	TRBV18	TGTGCCAGCTCTTCAGCGCCGGGACAGGGCTACTTC	CASSSAPGQGYF
TRBJ1-1	-	many	TRBV18	TGTGCCAGCTCACTACCCAACCCGGGGACGAACACTGAAGCTTTCTTT	CASSLPNPGTNTEAFF
TRBJ2-7	-	medium-sized	TRBV11-2	TGTGCCAGCAGCTTAGATTACCCCCTCGGCGGAGCCTACGAGCAGTACTTC	CASSLDYPLGGAYEQYF
TRBJ2-3	TRBD1	medium-sized	TRBV7-8	TGTGCCAGCAGCCAGACAGGGAGAGCAGATACGCAGTATTTT	CASSQTGRADTQYF
TRBJ1-1	-	-	TRBV6-6	TGTGCCAGCAGTTACTCGATTTCGCAGACTTGGAACACTGAAGCTTTCTTT	CASSYSISQTWNTEAFF
TRBJ2-1	TRBD2	-	TRBV10-3	TGTGCCATCAGGGTAGCGGGAGATGAGCAGTTCTTC	CAIRVAGDEQFF
TRBJ1-2	-	medium-sized	TRBV20-1	TGCAGTGCTCTTCAGGGCTCCCTCTATGGCTACACCTTC	CSALQGSLYGYTF
TRBJ2-7	-	-	TRBV6-6	TGTGCCAGCAGTTACTCGTTGTCTCCTAGGCCCTACGAGCATTACTTC	CASSYSLSPRPYEHYF
TRBJ2-2	-	-	TRBV7-9	TGTGCCAGCAGCTCAGCGACCGGGGGATGGACCGGGGAGCTGTTTTTT	CASSSATGGWTGELFF